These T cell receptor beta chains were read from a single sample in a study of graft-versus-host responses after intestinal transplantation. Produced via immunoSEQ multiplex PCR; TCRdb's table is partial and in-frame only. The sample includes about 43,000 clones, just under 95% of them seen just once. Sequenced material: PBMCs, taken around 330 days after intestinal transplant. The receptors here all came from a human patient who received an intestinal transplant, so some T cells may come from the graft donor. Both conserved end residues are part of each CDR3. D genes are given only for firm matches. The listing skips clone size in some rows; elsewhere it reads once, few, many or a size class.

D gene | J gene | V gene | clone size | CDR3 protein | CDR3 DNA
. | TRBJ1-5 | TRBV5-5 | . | CASSFSDWGGQPQHF | TGTGCCAGCAGTTTCAGCGACTGGGGCGGTCAGCCCCAGCATTTT
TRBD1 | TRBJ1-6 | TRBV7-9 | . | CASSPVPGQSGSYNSPLHF | TGTGCCAGCAGCCCTGTCCCGGGACAGTCGGGATCCTATAATTCACCCCTCCACTTT
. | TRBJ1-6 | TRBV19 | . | CASSITDNSPLHF | TGTGCCAGTAGTATAACAGATAATTCACCCCTCCACTTT
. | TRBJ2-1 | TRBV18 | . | CASSRGTGRNEQFF | TGTGCCAGCTCCCGGGGTACAGGGCGCAATGAGCAGTTCTTC
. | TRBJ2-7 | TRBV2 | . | CASSRTLVSYEQYF | TGTGCCAGCAGTCGGACATTGGTCTCCTACGAGCAGTACTTC
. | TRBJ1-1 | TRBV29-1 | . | CSVYRKVEAFF | TGCAGCGTCTACAGGAAGGTGGAAGCTTTCTTT
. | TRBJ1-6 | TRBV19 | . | CASNYGGGYSPLHF | TGTGCCAGTAATTACGGGGGCGGGTATTCACCCCTCCACTTT
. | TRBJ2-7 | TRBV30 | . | CAWSPSGSYEQYF | TGTGCCTGGAGTCCATCAGGATCCTACGAGCAGTACTTC
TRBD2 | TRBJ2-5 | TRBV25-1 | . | CASLTSGSAQETQYF | TGTGCCAGTCTGACTAGCGGGAGCGCCCAAGAGACCCAGTACTTC
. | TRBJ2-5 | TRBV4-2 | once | CASSQETLAWETQYF | TGTGCCAGCAGCCAAGAGACCCTAGCTTGGGAGACCCAGTACTTC
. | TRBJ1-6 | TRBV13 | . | CASNLRRSNSPLHF | TGTGCCAGCAACTTGAGGCGGTCTAATTCACCCCTCCACTTT
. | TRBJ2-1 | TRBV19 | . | CASRLGTPDYNEQFF | TGTGCCAGTAGGCTCGGGACCCCTGACTACAATGAGCAGTTCTTC
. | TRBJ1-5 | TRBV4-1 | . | CASSALWISNQPQHF | TGCGCCAGCAGCGCCCTCTGGATTAGCAATCAGCCCCAGCATTTT
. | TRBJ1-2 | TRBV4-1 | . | CASSQDKRTDHIYGYTF | TGCGCCAGCAGCCAAGATAAGAGAACAGACCACATCTATGGCTACACCTTC
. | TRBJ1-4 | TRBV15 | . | CATSRDRTNEKLFF | TGTGCCACCAGCAGGGATCGGACTAATGAAAAACTGTTTTTT
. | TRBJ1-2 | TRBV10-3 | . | CAISAQGTANYGYTF | TGTGCCATCAGTGCCCAGGGGACCGCTAACTATGGCTACACCTTC
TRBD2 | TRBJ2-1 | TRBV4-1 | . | CASSQSILAGGPGNEQFF | TGCGCCAGCAGCCAATCTATCCTAGCGGGAGGGCCGGGGAATGAGCAGTTCTTC
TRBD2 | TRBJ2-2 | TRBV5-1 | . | CASSFGGLAGGNTGELFF | TGCGCCAGCAGCTTTGGGGGACTAGCGGGAGGAAACACCGGGGAGCTGTTTTTT
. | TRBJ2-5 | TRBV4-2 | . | CASSPVTSTAVGETQYF | TGTGCCAGCAGCCCCGTGACTAGTACGGCGGTAGGGGAGACCCAGTACTTC
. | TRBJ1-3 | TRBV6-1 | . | CASHYSTNGNTIYF | TGTGCCAGCCATTATTCGACGAACGGAAACACCATATATTTT
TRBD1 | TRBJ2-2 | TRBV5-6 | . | CASSPTGTGGFTGELFF | TGTGCCAGCAGCCCCACCGGGACAGGGGGCTTCACCGGGGAGCTGTTTTTT
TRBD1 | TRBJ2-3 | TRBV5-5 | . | CASSAPGQSTDTQYF | TGTGCCAGCAGCGCCCCGGGACAGTCCACAGATACGCAGTATTTT
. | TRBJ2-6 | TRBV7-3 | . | CASSSLGAGSSSGANVLTF | TGTGCCAGCAGCTCACTGGGGGCAGGTTCCAGCTCTGGGGCCAACGTCCTGACTTTC
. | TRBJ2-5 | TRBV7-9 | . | CASSFRTPQGWETQYF | TGTGCCAGCAGCTTTAGGACACCCCAGGGCTGGGAGACCCAGTACTTC
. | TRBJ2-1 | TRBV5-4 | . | CASSLSAEQFF | TGTGCCAGCAGCTTGTCCGCGGAGCAGTTCTTC
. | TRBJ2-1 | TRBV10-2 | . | CASSDPSPDNEQFF | TGCGCCAGCAGTGACCCATCCCCGGACAATGAGCAGTTCTTC
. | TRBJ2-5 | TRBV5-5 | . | CASSSPPDAQETQYF | TGTGCCAGCAGCTCACCCCCGGATGCACAAGAGACCCAGTACTTC
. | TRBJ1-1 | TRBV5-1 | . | CASSWGQNAEAFF | TGCGCCAGCAGCTGGGGACAAAACGCTGAAGCTTTCTTT
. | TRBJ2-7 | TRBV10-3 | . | CAISEEVRGRDEQYF | TGTGCCATCAGTGAGGAGGTCCGGGGGCGAGATGAGCAGTACTTC
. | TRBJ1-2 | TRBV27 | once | CATRFERGYTF | TGTGCCACCCGCTTCGAACGGGGCTACACCTTC
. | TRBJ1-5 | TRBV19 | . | CASSITGLGNQPQHF | TGTGCCAGTAGTATCACGGGGTTGGGCAATCAGCCCCAGCATTTT
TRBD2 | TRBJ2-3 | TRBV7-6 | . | CASSFSASGTTDTQYF | TGTGCCAGCAGCTTCTCCGCTAGCGGTACCACAGATACGCAGTATTTT
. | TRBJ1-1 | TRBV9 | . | CASSLGVGQGNTEAFF | TGTGCCAGCAGCCTCGGGGTCGGGCAGGGGAACACTGAAGCTTTCTTT
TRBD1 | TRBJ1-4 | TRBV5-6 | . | CASSLLDRDNEKLFF | TGTGCCAGCAGCTTATTGGACAGGGATAATGAAAAACTGTTTTTT
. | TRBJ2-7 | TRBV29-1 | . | CSVALISRFEQYF | TGCAGCGTTGCGCTTATTAGCCGGTTCGAGCAGTACTTC
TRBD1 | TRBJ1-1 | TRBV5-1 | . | CASSLTGVVNTEAFF | TGCGCCAGCAGCTTGACAGGGGTCGTGAACACTGAAGCTTTCTTT
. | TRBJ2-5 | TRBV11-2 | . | CASSDRGAQETQYF | TGTGCCAGCAGCGATCGGGGGGCCCAAGAGACCCAGTACTTC
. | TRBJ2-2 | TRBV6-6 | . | CASTETFSGAGELFF | TGTGCCAGCACCGAAACCTTCTCGGGGGCCGGGGAGCTGTTTTTT
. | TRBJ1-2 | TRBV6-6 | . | CASSDTDYGYTF | TGTGCCAGCAGTGACACGGACTATGGCTACACCTTC
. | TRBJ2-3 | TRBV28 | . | CASSLPGEGADTQYF | TGTGCCAGCAGTCTACCCGGCGAGGGGGCAGATACGCAGTATTTT
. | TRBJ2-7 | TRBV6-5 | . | CASSFGQGGYEQYF | TGTGCCAGCAGTTTCGGACAGGGAGGGTACGAGCAGTACTTC
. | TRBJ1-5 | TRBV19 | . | CASMATWRSIRNQPQHF | TGTGCCAGTATGGCGACTTGGAGGAGCATTCGCAATCAGCCCCAGCATTTT